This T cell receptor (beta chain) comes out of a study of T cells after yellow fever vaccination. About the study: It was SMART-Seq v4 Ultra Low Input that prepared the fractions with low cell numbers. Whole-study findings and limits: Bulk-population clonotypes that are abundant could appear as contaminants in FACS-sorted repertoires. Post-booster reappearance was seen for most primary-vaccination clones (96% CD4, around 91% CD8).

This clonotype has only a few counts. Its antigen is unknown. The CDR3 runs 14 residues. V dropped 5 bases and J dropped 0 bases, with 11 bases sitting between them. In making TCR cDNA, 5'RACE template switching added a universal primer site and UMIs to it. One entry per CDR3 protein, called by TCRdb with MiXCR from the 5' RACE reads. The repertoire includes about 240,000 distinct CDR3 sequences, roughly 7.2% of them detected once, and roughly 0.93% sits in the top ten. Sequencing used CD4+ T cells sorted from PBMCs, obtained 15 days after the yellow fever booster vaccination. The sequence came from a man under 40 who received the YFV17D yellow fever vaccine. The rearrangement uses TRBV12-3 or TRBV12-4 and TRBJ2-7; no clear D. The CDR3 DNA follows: TGTGCCAGCAGTACATCCCGAAGCTCCTACGAGCAGTACTTC. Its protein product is CASSTSRSSYEQYF.